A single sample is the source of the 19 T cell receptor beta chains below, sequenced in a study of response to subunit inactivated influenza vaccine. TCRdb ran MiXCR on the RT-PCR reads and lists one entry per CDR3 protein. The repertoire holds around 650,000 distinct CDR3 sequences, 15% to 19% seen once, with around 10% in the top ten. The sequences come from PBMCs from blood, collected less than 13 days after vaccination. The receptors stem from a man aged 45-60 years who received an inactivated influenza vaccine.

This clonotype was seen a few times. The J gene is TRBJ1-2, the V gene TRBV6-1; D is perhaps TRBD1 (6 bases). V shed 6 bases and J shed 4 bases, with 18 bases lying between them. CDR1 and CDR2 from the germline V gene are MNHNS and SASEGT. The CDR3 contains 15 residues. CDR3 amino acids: CASRQKADRPYGYTF. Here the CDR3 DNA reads TGTGCCAGCAGACAAAAAGCGGACAGACCCTATGGCTACACCTTC.

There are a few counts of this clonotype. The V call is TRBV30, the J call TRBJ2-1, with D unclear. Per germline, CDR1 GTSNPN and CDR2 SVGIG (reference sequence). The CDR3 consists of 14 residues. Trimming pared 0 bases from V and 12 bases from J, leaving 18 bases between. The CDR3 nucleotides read TGTGCCTGGAGTGTCGGGTCAGCTCGCCATGGGCAGTTCTTC. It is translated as CAWSVGSARHGQFF.

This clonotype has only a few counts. CDR3 region: CASSYGTGANSGNTIYF. CDR3 bases: TGTGCCAGCAGTTACGGGACCGGGGCAAACTCTGGAAACACCATATATTTT. This sequence joins TRBV6-5 and TRBJ1-3; perhaps TRBD1 as D (5 bases). Trimming removed 2 bases from V and 0 bases from J, with 14 bases in between. Germline CDR1 is MNHEY and CDR2 is SVGAGI. The CDR3 consists of 17 residues.

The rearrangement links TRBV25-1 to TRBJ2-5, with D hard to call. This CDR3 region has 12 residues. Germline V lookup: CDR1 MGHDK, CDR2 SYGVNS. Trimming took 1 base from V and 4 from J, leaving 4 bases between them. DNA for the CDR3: TGTGCCAGCAGTGAATGGGGAGAGACCCAGTACTTC. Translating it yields CASSEWGETQYF.

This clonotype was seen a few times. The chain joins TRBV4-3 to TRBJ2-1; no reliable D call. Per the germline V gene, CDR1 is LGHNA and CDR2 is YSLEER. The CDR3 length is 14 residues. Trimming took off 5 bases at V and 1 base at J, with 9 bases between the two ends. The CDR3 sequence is CASSDLGSYNEQFF. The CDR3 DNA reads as TGCGCCAGCAGCGACCTGGGATCCTACAATGAGCAGTTCTTC.

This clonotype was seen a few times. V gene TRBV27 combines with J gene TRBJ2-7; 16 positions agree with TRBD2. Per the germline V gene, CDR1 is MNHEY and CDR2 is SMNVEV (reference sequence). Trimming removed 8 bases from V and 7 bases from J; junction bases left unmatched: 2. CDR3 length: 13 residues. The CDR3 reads CASGGLAGGEQYF. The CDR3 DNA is TGTGCCAGCGGGGGACTAGCGGGAGGGGAGCAGTACTTC.

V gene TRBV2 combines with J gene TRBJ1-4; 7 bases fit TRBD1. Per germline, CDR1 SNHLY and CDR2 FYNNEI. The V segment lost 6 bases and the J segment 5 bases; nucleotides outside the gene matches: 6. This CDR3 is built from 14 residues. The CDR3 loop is CASRSTGENEKLFF. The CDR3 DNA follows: TGTGCCAGCAGATCTACAGGGGAGAATGAAAAACTGTTTTTT.

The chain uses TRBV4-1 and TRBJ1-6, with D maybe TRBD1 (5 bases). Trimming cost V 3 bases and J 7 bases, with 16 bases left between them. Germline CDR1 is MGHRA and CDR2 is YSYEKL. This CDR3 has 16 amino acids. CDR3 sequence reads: CASSHVLGRRNSPLHF. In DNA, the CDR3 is TGCGCCAGCAGCCATGTGTTGGGGCGACGAAATTCACCCCTCCACTTT.

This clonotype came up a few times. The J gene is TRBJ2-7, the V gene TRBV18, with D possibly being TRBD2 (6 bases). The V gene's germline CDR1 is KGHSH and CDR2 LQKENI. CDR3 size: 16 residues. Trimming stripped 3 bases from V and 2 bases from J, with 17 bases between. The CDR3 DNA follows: TGTGCCAGCTCACCTTCCCGTGGAGGGCTACCCTACGAGCAGTACTTC. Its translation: CASSPSRGGLPYEQYF.

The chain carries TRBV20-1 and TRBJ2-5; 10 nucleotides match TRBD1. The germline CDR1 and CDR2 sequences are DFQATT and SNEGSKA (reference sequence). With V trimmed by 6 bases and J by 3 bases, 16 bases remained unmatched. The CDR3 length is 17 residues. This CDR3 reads CSAPREVDRGFKETQYF. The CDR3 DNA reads TGCAGTGCCCCACGCGAGGTGGACAGGGGGTTTAAAGAGACCCAGTACTTC.

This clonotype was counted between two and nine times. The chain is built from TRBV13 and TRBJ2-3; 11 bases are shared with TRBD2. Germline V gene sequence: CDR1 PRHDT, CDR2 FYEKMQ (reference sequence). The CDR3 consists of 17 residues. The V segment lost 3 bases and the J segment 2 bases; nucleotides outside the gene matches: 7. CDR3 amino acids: CASSFGLAGGLTDTQYF. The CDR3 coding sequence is TGTGCCAGCAGCTTCGGGCTAGCGGGGGGTCTCACAGATACGCAGTATTTT. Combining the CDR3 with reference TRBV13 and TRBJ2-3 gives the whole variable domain AAGVIQSPRHLIKEKRETATLKCYPIPRHDTVYWYQQGPGQDPQFLISFYEKMQSDKGSIPDRFSAQQFSDYHSELNMSSLELGDSALYFCASSFGLAGGLTDTQYFGPGTRLTVL.

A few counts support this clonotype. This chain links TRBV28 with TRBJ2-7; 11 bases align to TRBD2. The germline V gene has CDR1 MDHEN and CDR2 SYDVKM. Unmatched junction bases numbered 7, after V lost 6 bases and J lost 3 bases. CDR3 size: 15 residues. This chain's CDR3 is CASRQGLAGLYEQYF. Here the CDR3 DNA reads TGTGCCAGCAGACAAGGACTAGCGGGCCTCTACGAGCAGTACTTC. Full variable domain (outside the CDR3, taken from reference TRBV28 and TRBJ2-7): DVKVTQSSRYLVKRTGEKVFLECVQDMDHENMFWYRQDPGLGLRLIYFSYDVKMKEKGDIPEGYSVSREKKERFSLILESASTNQTSMYLCASRQGLAGLYEQYFGPGTRLTVT.

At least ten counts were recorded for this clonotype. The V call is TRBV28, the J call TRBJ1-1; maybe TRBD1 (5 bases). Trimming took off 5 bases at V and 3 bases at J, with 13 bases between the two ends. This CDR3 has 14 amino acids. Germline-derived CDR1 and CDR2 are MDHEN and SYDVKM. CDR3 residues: CASSVPQGHTEAFF. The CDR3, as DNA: TGTGCCAGCAGTGTCCCGCAGGGTCACACTGAAGCTTTCTTT.

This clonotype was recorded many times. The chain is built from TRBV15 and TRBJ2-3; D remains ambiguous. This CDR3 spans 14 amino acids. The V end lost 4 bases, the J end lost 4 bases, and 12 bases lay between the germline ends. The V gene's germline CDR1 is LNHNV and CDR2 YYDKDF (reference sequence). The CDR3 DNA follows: TGTGCCACCAGCACTCGTTTCGGGCCAGATACGCAGTATTTT. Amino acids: CATSTRFGPDTQYF.

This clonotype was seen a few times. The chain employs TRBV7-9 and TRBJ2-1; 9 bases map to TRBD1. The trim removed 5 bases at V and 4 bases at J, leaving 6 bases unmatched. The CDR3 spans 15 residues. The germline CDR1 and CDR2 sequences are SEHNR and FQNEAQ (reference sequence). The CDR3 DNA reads TGTGCCAGCAGCCCCCGGGACAGGGAATACAATGAGCAGTTCTTC. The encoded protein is CASSPRDREYNEQFF.

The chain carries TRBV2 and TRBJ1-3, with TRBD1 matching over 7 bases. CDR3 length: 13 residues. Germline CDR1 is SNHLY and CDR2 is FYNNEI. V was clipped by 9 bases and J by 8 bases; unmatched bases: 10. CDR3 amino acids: CASQGTGVDTIYF. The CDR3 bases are TGTGCCAGTCAGGGTACAGGGGTCGACACCATATATTTT.

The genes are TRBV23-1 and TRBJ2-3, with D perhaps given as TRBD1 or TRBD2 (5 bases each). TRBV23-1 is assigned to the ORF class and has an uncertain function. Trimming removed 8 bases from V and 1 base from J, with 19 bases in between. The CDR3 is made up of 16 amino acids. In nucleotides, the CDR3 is TGCGCCAGCGGGGCCGGTCGGGGAACTGGCACAGATACGCAGTATTTT. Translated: CASGAGRGTGTDTQYF.

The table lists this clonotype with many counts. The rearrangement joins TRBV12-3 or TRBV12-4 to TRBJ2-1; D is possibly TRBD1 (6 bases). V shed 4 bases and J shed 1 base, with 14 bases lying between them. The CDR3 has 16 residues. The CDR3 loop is CASSSNDRLSYNEQFF. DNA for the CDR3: TGTGCCAGCAGTTCCAACGACAGGTTATCCTACAATGAGCAGTTCTTC.

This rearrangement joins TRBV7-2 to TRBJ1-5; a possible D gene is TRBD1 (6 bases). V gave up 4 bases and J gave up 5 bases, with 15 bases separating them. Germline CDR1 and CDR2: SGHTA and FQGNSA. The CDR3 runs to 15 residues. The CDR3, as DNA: TGTGCCAGCAGCTGGAGGGGGGGCGCGGATCAGCCCCAGCATTTT. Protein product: CASSWRGGADQPQHF.